The 30 T cell receptor beta chains given below trace back to one sample, sequenced in a study of PD-L1 blockade in urothelial cancer. Time point noted: pretreatment peripheral blood. The method was immunoSEQ multiplex PCR; TCRdb's version includes in-frame clones alone and lacks a portion of them. The sample shows 85,000 to 95,000 clones, 70% to 90% of them seen only once. The starting material was PBMCs, obtained around atezolizumab (anti-PD-L1) treatment. Every receptor here comes from an elderly woman with urothelial cancer.

For this clone: The sample carries other DNA sequences with the same CDR3. This chain uses TRBV4-2 with TRBJ2-7, with 9 bases matching TRBD2. The CDR3 covers 14 residues. J gave up 3 bases and V 0 bases, and 0 bases lay outside the gene matches. CDR1 is LGHNA and CDR2 is YNFKEQ in the germline V gene. The CDR3 sequence: CASSQDSGSYEQYF. CDR3 coding DNA: TGTGCCAGCAGCCAAGATAGCGGGAGCTACGAGCAGTACTTC.

The chain carries TRBV5-4 and TRBJ2-5; D gene uncertain. Trimming removed 1 base from V and 2 bases from J, with 9 bases in between. The CDR3 consists of 14 residues. CDR1 and CDR2 from the germline V gene are SGHNT and YYREEE (reference sequence). The CDR3 DNA follows: TGTGCCAGCAGCTTGTTTTCGAGACAAGAGACCCAGTACTTC. It codes for CASSLFSRQETQYF.

This chain joins TRBV10-1 and TRBJ2-1, with 7 positions matching TRBD2. CDR1 and CDR2 (germline): WNHNN, SYGVQD (reference sequence). This CDR3 has 14 amino acids. V was pared by 6 bases and J by 6 bases, with 8 bases of the junction left unmatched. The CDR3 loop reads CASSGRPLGNEQFF. The CDR3 coding sequence is TGCGCCAGCAGCGGGAGGCCCTTAGGCAATGAGCAGTTCTTC.

The chain is built from TRBV6-1 and TRBJ1-4; 7 nucleotides align to TRBD1. There are 14 residues in the CDR3. V gave up 5 bases and J gave up 8 bases; unmatched junction bases: 8. Germline V gene lookup returns CDR1 MNHNS and CDR2 SASEGT. CDR3 sequence reads: CASSFGQVEEKLFF. The DNA for the CDR3 is TGTGCCAGCAGTTTCGGACAGGTAGAAGAAAAACTGTTTTTT.

The genes are TRBV7-3 and TRBJ1-1; D is unclear. The CDR3 runs to 13 residues. CDR1 is SGHTA, CDR2 FQGTGA, per germline. Trimming stripped 8 bases from V and 4 bases from J, with 14 bases between. CDR3 loop: CASGRGTGTEAFF. CDR3 nucleotides: TGTGCCAGCGGTCGGGGTACGGGCACTGAAGCTTTCTTT.

This chain uses TRBV11-2 with TRBJ2-7; 13 bases are a match to TRBD2. Looked up from germline, CDR1 is SGHAT and CDR2 is FQNNGV. The CDR3 totals 17 residues. Trimming at V came to 1 base and at J to 5 bases, leaving 8 bases not matched to a gene. DNA of the CDR3: TGTGCCAGCAGCTTAGCAGGACTAGCGGGAGCGGGCCACGAGCAGTACTTC. Its protein is CASSLAGLAGAGHEQYF.

CDR3 region: CASSATSGRSTDTQYF. As DNA, the CDR3 is TGCGCCAGCAGTGCAACTAGCGGGAGGAGCACAGATACGCAGTATTTT. The J gene is TRBJ2-3, the V gene TRBV10-1; TRBD2 matches 12 bases. With V trimmed by 4 bases and J by 0 bases, 2 bases remained unmatched. Germline V gene lookup returns CDR1 WNHNN and CDR2 SYGVQD (reference sequence). This CDR3 has 16 residues.

This rearrangement joins TRBV28 to TRBJ2-3; 8 bases map to TRBD2. The V gene end was trimmed by 2 bases and the J gene end by 3 bases; junction bases not matched to a gene: 4. Germline lookup yields CDR1 MDHEN and CDR2 SYDVKM. The CDR3 loop spans 15 amino acids. The CDR3 DNA reads as TGTGCCAGCAGTTTAACTAGCGGACGAACAGATACGCAGTATTTT. This sequence encodes CASSLTSGRTDTQYF.

CDR3 residues: CASSLVMRSGNTIYF. CDR3 sequence (DNA): TGTGCCAGCAGCTTAGTTATGCGGTCTGGAAACACCATATATTTT. V and J are TRBV7-9 and TRBJ1-3; D gene uncertain. Deletions cut 1 base from V and 1 base from J, with 8 bases between. There are 15 residues in the CDR3. The germline V gene has CDR1 SEHNR and CDR2 FQNEAQ (reference sequence).

The rearrangement links TRBV9 to TRBJ2-5; 11 bases match TRBD2. The CDR3 totals 19 residues. Looked up from germline, CDR1 is SGDLS and CDR2 is YYNGEE. With V trimmed by 4 bases and J by 5 bases, 19 bases remained unmatched. The CDR3: CASSSGPRRTSGRSETQYF. The DNA for the CDR3 is TGTGCCAGCAGCTCTGGTCCCCGCCGGACTAGCGGGCGAAGTGAGACCCAGTACTTC.

This chain joins TRBV27 and TRBJ2-7; D is undetermined. The germline CDR1 and CDR2 sequences are MNHEY and SMNVEV (reference sequence). V gave up 4 bases and J gave up 3 bases, with 10 bases separating them. This CDR3 region has 13 residues. CDR3 loop: CASSSPRSYEQYF. The CDR3 DNA reads TGTGCCAGCAGTTCTCCTCGGAGCTACGAGCAGTACTTC.

The genes are TRBV19 and TRBJ2-1, with D unclear. The CDR3 is made up of 15 amino acids. Germline V CDR1 and CDR2: LNHDA, SQIVND (reference sequence). V was cut by 3 bases and J by 7 bases, with 16 bases left in between. The CDR3 DNA is TGTGCCAGTAGTATTTCTGTACTCCTGTCGAATGAGCAGTTCTTC. Translated, it gives CASSISVLLSNEQFF.

This sequence joins TRBV7-2 and TRBJ2-7; TRBD2 matches at 9 bases. V shed 5 bases and J 5 bases; nucleotides not matched to a gene: 7. Germline CDR1 is SGHTA and CDR2 is FQGNSA. The CDR3 runs to 14 residues. The CDR3 spells CASSAIAGVHEQYF. DNA for the CDR3: TGTGCCAGCAGCGCCATAGCGGGAGTCCACGAGCAGTACTTC.

The rearrangement links TRBV9 to TRBJ1-1; 7 nucleotides agree with TRBD1. Losses at the gene ends were 0 bases for V and 1 base for J; bases not matched to a gene: 3. The CDR3 contains 15 residues. Germline values: CDR1 SGDLS, CDR2 YYNGEE. CDR3 DNA: TGTGCCAGCAGCGTAGAAAGGACAGGGAACACTGAAGCTTTCTTT. Translation gives CASSVERTGNTEAFF.

V is TRBV11-1 and J is TRBJ2-3, with 10 bases that match TRBD1. Germline assignment: CDR1 SGHAT and CDR2 FQDESV (reference sequence). The CDR3 contains 15 residues. With V trimmed by 5 bases and J by 8 bases, 10 bases remained unmatched. CDR3 residues: CASSAQAGDRGTQYF. CDR3 nucleotides: TGTGCCAGCAGCGCACAAGCTGGGGACAGGGGTACGCAGTATTTT.

The CDR3 is CASSQEGAGGSYEQYF. In DNA, the CDR3 is TGTGCCAGCAGCCAAGAAGGCGCGGGAGGTTCCTACGAGCAGTACTTC. The chain is built from TRBV4-2 and TRBJ2-7; 8 bases map to TRBD2. The CDR3 consists of 16 residues. J was trimmed by 1 base and V by 0 bases; bases with no gene match: 5. CDR1 and CDR2 (germline): LGHNA, YNFKEQ.

The chain recombines TRBV7-3 with TRBJ2-3; 9 nucleotides agree with TRBD1. Germline assignment: CDR1 SGHTA and CDR2 FQGTGA. The CDR3 length is 16 residues. Trimming at V came to 2 bases and at J to 2 bases, leaving 5 bases not matched to a gene. This CDR3 is CASSLVPQGATDTQYF. In nucleotides, the CDR3 is TGTGCCAGCAGCTTAGTCCCACAGGGGGCCACAGATACGCAGTATTTT.

The chain carries TRBV27 and TRBJ2-7, with 8 bases that match TRBD1. V lost 6 bases to trimming and J lost 4 bases; unmatched junction nucleotides: 11. From germline, CDR1 is MNHEY and CDR2 SMNVEV (reference sequence). The CDR3 extends over 15 amino acids. CDR3: CASRNLGQGAYEQYF. The CDR3 bases are TGTGCCAGCAGAAACCTCGGACAGGGAGCGTACGAGCAGTACTTC.

J is TRBJ2-3 and V is TRBV30, with TRBD2 as a possible D gene (6 bases). Trimming left V 2 bases short and J 0 bases short, with 9 bases between. The CDR3 is 14 amino acids. The germline CDR1 and CDR2 sequences are GTSNPN and SVGIG (reference sequence). This chain's CDR3 is CAWSPGLSTDTQYF. The CDR3 DNA is TGTGCCTGGAGTCCGGGACTTAGCACAGATACGCAGTATTTT.

The genes are TRBV5-1 and TRBJ2-3; no clear D gene. V was pared by 0 bases and J by 0 bases, with 8 bases between. Germline V gene data show CDR1 as SGHRS and CDR2 as YFSETQ. This CDR3 region has 15 residues. CDR3 region: CASSLDQVSTDTQYF. In DNA form, the CDR3 reads TGCGCCAGCAGCTTGGATCAGGTCAGCACAGATACGCAGTATTTT.

This chain uses TRBV5-1 with TRBJ2-2; D may be TRBD2 (6 bases). Trimming stripped 7 bases from V and 6 bases from J, with 19 bases between. Germline V lookup: CDR1 SGHRS, CDR2 YFSETQ. The CDR3 extends over 15 amino acids. The CDR3 reads CASGRSGLYAGELFF. As DNA, the CDR3 is TGCGCCAGCGGAAGGTCGGGACTCTATGCCGGGGAGCTGTTTTTT.

The chain employs TRBV11-2 and TRBJ1-1; D may be TRBD1 (6 bases). This CDR3 is built from 15 residues. The V gene lost 3 bases and the J gene lost 5 bases, with 16 bases spanning the gap. Per the germline V gene, CDR1 is SGHAT and CDR2 is FQNNGV. In DNA, the CDR3 is TGTGCCAGCAGCTTGTTCGGACAGACTTTGACTGAAGCTTTCTTT. This encodes CASSLFGQTLTEAFF. Drawing the rest from reference TRBV11-2 and TRBJ1-1, the complete variable domain is EAGVAQSPRYKIIEKRQSVAFWCNPISGHATLYWYQQILGQGPKLLIQFQNNGVVDDSQLPKDRFSAERLKGVDSTLKIQPAKLEDSAVYLCASSLFGQTLTEAFFGQGTRLTVV.

There are a few counts of this clone. The chain employs TRBV4-2 and TRBJ2-2; D is perhaps TRBD1 (5 bases). This CDR3 contains 13 residues. The germline V and J ends were trimmed by 3 bases and 5 bases, with 7 bases remaining between them. Germline V gives CDR1 LGHNA, CDR2 YNFKEQ. The chain's CDR3 is CASSQAGTGELFF. CDR3 DNA sequence: TGTGCCAGCAGCCAGGCAGGGACCGGGGAGCTGTTTTTT.

The genes are TRBV18 and TRBJ1-1; D uncertain. The CDR3 is 15 amino acids. Germline V gene lookup returns CDR1 KGHSH and CDR2 LQKENI. V gave up 6 bases and J gave up 1 base, with 15 bases separating them. The CDR3 loop reads CASSPGIVGNTEAFF. For the CDR3, the DNA is TGTGCCAGCTCCCCGGGGATAGTCGGGAACACTGAAGCTTTCTTT.

The J gene is TRBJ1-1, the V gene TRBV16, with D perhaps matching TRBD1 (5 bases). This CDR3 comprises 14 residues. The germline CDR1 and CDR2 sequences are KGHSY and FQNENV. V was cut by 1 base and J by 1 base, with 7 bases left in between. The CDR3 bases are TGTGCCAGCAGCCAATTAGGGGCGAACACTGAAGCTTTCTTT. The encoded protein is CASSQLGANTEAFF.

The chain is built from TRBV29-1 and TRBJ2-1, with a possible D match to TRBD1 (5 bases). The CDR3 is made up of 14 amino acids. Germline V CDR1 and CDR2: SQVTM, ANQGSEA. The V end was cut by 7 bases, the J end by 3 bases, with 16 bases between. The CDR3 sequence is CSGNTRALYNEQFF. CDR3 DNA sequence: TGCAGCGGGAATACCAGGGCACTCTACAATGAGCAGTTCTTC.

V usage is TRBV14 and J usage is TRBJ1-1; D gene unclear. The germline CDR1 and CDR2 sequences are SGHDN and FVKESK. V shed 1 base and J shed 0 bases, with 6 bases lying between them. The CDR3 has 14 amino acids. DNA of the CDR3: TGTGCCAGCAGCCAAGCCGGGATGAACACTGAAGCTTTCTTT. It encodes CASSQAGMNTEAFF.

V is TRBV4-2 and J is TRBJ2-1, with TRBD2 identical over 7 bases. The ends lost 2 bases at V and 2 bases at J; junction bases unmatched: 6. Germline values: CDR1 LGHNA, CDR2 YNFKEQ. The CDR3 length is 16 residues. CDR3 in DNA: TGTGCCAGCAGCCAAAGTGCGGGAGACCCCTACAATGAGCAGTTCTTC. This codes for CASSQSAGDPYNEQFF.

This clone was observed a handful of times. The rearrangement uses TRBV30 and TRBJ1-4; no clear D. The V gene lost 8 bases and the J gene lost 2 bases, with 12 bases spanning the gap. CDR1 GTSNPN and CDR2 SVGIG come from the germline V gene (reference sequence). This CDR3 comprises 13 residues. The CDR3: CAQRGFTNEKLFF. The CDR3 nucleotides are TGTGCCCAACGGGGTTTCACTAATGAAAAACTGTTTTTT.

This sequence joins TRBV18 and TRBJ2-7; 8 bases align to TRBD1. CDR3 length: 14 amino acids. V lost 5 bases, J lost 0 bases, and 3 bases stayed unmatched. Germline V gene sequence: CDR1 KGHSH, CDR2 LQKENI. CDR3 loop: CASSTTGASYEQYF. The CDR3 DNA follows: TGTGCCAGCTCAACGACAGGGGCCTCCTACGAGCAGTACTTC.